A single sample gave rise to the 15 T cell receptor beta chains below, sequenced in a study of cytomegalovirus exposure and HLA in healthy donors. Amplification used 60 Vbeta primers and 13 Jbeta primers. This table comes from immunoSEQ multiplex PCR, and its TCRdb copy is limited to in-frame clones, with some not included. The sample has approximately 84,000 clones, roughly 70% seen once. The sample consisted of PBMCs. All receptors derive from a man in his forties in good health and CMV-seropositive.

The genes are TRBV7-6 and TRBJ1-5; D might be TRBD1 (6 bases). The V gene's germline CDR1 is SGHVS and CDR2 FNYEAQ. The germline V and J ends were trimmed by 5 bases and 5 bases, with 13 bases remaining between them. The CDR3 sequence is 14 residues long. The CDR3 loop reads CASSPGQKDQPQHF. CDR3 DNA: TGTGCCAGCAGCCCCGGACAGAAGGATCAGCCCCAGCATTTT.

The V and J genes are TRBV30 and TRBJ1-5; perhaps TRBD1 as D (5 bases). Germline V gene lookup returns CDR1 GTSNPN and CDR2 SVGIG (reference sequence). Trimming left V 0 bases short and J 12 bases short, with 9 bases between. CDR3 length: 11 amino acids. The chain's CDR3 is CAWSVGGVQHF. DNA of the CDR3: TGTGCCTGGAGTGTTGGGGGGGTCCAGCATTTT.

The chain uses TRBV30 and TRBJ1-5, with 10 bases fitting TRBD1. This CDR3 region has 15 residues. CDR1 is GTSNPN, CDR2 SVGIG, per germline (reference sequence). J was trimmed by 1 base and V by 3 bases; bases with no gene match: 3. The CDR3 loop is CAWRTGGASNQPQHF. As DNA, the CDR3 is TGTGCCTGGAGGACAGGGGGCGCGAGCAATCAGCCCCAGCATTTT.

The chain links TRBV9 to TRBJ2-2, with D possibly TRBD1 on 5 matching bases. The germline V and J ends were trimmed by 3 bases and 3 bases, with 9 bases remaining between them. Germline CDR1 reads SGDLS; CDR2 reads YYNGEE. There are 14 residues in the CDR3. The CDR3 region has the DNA TGTGCCAGCAGCGCGACAGTTGACACCGGGGAGCTGTTTTTT. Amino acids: CASSATVDTGELFF.

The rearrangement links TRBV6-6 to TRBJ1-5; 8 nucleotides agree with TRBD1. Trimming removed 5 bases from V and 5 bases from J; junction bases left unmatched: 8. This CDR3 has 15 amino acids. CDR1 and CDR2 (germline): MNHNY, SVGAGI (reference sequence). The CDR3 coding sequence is TGTGCCAGCAGTCTCGGACAGGGATGGGATCAGCCCCAGCATTTT. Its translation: CASSLGQGWDQPQHF.

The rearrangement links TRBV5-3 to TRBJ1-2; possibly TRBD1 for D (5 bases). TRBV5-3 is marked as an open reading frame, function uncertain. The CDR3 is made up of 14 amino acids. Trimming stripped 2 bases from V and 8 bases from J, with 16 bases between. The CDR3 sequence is CARSFPPLGGGYTF. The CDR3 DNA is TGTGCCAGAAGCTTCCCCCCTCTGGGGGGGGGCTACACCTTC.

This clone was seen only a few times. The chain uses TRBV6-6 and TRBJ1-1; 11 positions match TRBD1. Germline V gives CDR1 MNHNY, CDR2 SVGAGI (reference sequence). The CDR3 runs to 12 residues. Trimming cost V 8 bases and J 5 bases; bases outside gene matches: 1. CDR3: CASGTGGTEAFF. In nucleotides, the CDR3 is TGTGCCAGCGGGACAGGGGGGACTGAAGCTTTCTTT.

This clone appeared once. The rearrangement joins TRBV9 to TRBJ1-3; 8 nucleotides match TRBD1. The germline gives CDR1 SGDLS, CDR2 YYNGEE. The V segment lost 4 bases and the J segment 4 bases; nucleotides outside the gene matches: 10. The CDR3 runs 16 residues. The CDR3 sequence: CASSPWTGTRGNTIYF. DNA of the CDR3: TGTGCCAGCAGCCCTTGGACAGGGACGAGAGGAAACACCATATATTTT.

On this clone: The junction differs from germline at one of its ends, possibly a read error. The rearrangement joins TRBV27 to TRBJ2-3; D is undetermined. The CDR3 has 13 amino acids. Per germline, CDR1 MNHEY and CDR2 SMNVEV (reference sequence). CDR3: CANSLTHTDTQYF. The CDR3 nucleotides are TGTGCCAACAGTTTAACACATACAGATACGCAGTATTTT.

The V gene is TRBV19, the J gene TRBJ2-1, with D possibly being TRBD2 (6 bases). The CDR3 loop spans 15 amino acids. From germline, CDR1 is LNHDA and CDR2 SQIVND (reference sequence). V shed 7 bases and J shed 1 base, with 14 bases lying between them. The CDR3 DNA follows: TGTGCCAGTACTACCCGGGACTGGTCCTACAATGAGCAGTTCTTC. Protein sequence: CASTTRDWSYNEQFF.

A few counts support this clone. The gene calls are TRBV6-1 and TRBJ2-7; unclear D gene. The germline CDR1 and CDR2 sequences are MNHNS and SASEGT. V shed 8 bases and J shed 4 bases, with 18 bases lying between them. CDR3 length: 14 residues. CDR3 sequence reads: CASRAEPAAYEQYF. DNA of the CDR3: TGTGCCAGCCGCGCGGAGCCGGCGGCTTACGAGCAGTACTTC.

The CDR3 DNA reads as TGTGCCAGCAGCCAAGGACAGGGGGATTACTATGGCTACACCTTC. Translated, it gives CASSQGQGDYYGYTF. The chain has TRBV4-2 and TRBJ1-2, with 9 bases aligning to TRBD1. Looked up from germline, CDR1 is LGHNA and CDR2 is YNFKEQ. V gave up 1 base and J gave up 3 bases; unmatched junction bases: 3. This CDR3 is 15 amino acids long.

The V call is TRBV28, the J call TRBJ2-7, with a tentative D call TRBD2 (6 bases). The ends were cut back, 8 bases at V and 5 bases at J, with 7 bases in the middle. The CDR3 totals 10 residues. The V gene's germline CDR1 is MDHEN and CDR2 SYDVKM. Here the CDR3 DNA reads TGTGCCAGCGGGAGGAACGAGCAGTACTTC. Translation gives CASGRNEQYF.

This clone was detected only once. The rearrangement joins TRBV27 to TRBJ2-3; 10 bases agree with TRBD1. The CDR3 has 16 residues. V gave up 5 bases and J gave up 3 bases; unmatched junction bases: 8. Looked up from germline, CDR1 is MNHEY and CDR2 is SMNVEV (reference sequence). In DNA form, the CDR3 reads TGTGCCAGCAGTCGCACCGGGACAGGGGTGACAGATACGCAGTATTTT. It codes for CASSRTGTGVTDTQYF.

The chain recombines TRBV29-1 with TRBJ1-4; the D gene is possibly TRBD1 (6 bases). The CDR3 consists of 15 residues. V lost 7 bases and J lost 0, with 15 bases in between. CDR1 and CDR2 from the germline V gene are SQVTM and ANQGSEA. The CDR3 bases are TGCAGCGCTCGGGACATTAGCTCAACTAATGAAAAACTGTTTTTT. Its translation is CSARDISSTNEKLFF.